This T cell receptor (beta chain) was recovered during a study of blood T cell repertoires in COVID-19. The CDR3 contains 14 residues. CDR1 LNHNV and CDR2 YYDKDF come from the germline V gene (reference sequence). J gave up 2 bases and V 3 bases, and 2 bases lay outside the gene matches. Per the authors' pipeline: How many nucleated cells were present was estimated from reference gene primer amplification. Data came from immunoSEQ multiplex PCR; TCRdb stores just in-frame clones and leaves some out. The DNA was the basis for D and trimming; V, J and clone size are from that table. Among about 74,000 clones listed, 80% to 85% were seen once. There are a few counts of this clone.

The TCR sequence derives from a man aged 50-59 years with active COVID-19. The sample comprised peripheral blood. V is TRBV15 and J is TRBJ2-7; TRBD1 matches at 9 bases. The CDR3 region has the DNA TGTGCCACCAGCAGGGACAGGGGAGCCTACGAGCAGTACTTC. Its protein is CATSRDRGAYEQYF.